The T cell receptor (beta chain) under discussion was sequenced for a study of blood T cells in healthy people across ages (dated by TCRdb to 2013 to 2016). Some background on the complete study: In model experiments, roughly one uniquely barcoded TCR beta cDNA molecule per two T cells was captured by template switching. Donors were grouped into four age groups: young (average 16 years), middle-aged (roughly 40), aged (around 60) and long-lived (approximately 81). To avoid experimental bias, donors of different ages were randomly spread across the sequencing lanes. Two additional independent replicas of 1 million unique cDNA reads from the same blood draw were analyzed for two donors (one aged 18 to 30 and one aged 80 or older). Age-related changes in TCR beta repertoire diversity were measured in the study by deep sequencing normalized with unique cDNA molecular identifiers. What the work shows at the level of the full study, not this receptor alone: Because profiling used bulk unsorted PBMCs, naive and antigen-experienced compartments could not be compared conclusively. Estimates of total diversity based on one million sequenced T cells were regarded as lower bounds and as underestimates. The CMV infection status of donors was not known, potentially confounding age-related changes in expanded clonotypes. Compared with the aged group, the long-lived group had more naive CD4+ T cells, fewer expanded clones and increased TCR diversity, suggesting age selection. There was a strong correlation between observed TCR beta diversity and the percentage of naive T cells measured by flow cytometry. As age increased, observed TCR beta diversity per million T cells dropped in a roughly linear way, and a significant reduction was already evident by age 40.

The library was made by 5' RACE. Sequencing instrument: Illumina HiSeq 2500. The second PCR ran for roughly 7 to 11 cycles and used a J-beta primer mix along with a sample-barcoded 5' primer. A unique molecular identifier was introduced onto each TCR beta cDNA molecule by a template-switch 5' adaptor carrying 12 random nucleotides. At least 2.5 million CDR3-containing paired-end reads were obtained from each sample. First-strand cDNA synthesis was performed from all RNA using the Mint cDNA synthesis kit, with priming by a TRBC-specific oligonucleotide. Following uracil-DNA glycosylase treatment, all cDNA underwent a first 18-cycle PCR with the universal primers M1SS and BC2_uni_R. As for the authors' bioinformatics: For normalization, 1 million high-quality reads were randomly selected from each sample, with every read carrying a distinct molecular identifier. Reads sharing molecular identifiers were discarded rather than binned into consensus sequences. MiTCR, with a Q25 quality threshold and the strictest error-elimination algorithm, was used for CDR3 identification, clonotype clustering and error correction. Lower-bound total TCR beta diversity was estimated with a nonparametric unseen species model using Euler transformation. TCRdb reprocessed the public reads (quality trimming at Q25 with fastp, clone calling with MiXCR) and kept in-frame beta chains. Records with the same CDR3 protein are collapsed into one entry carrying the most frequent genes and DNA. These V and J calls originate from TCRdb's pipeline instead of the authors' own analysis. This sample has about 1,800,000 distinct CDR3 sequences in its table, and 28% of those were observed once. 7.7% of the sample rests with the top ten.

The roughly 42 donors, aged about 6 to 95 years, were systemically healthy Caucasian individuals from Russia. Each donor gave approximately 9.4 milliliters of peripheral blood, drawn into EDTA-treated Vacutainer tubes. Ficoll-Paque density-gradient centrifugation was used to isolate PBMCs, with at least 7 million obtained per sample. Total RNA, at least 6 micrograms per sample, was extracted from PBMCs with Trizol reagent. Naive CD45RAhigh/CD27high T cell percentages were measured by flow cytometry on a PBMC aliquot from every donor. Turning to this clonotype: What this receptor recognizes is not known. Base quality data are lacking; no much larger clone is found one base away.

The CDR3 numbers 16 residues from cysteine through phenylalanine. Just the 48-base CDR3 DNA is kept, in frame starting at base 1. Ends trimmed: V by 5 bases, J by 7 bases; bases unmatched to a gene: 12. CDR1 SGHDT and CDR2 YYEEEE were looked up in the germline V gene. The chain was built from TRBV5-6 and TRBJ2-1, with 10 bases aligning to TRBD2. The source is a young woman in good health. Sequences were obtained from blood. The CDR3 loop reads CASSLFSGRKRNEQFF. The nucleotides read TGTGCCAGCAGTTTATTTAGCGGGAGGAAGCGGAATGAGCAGTTCTTC.